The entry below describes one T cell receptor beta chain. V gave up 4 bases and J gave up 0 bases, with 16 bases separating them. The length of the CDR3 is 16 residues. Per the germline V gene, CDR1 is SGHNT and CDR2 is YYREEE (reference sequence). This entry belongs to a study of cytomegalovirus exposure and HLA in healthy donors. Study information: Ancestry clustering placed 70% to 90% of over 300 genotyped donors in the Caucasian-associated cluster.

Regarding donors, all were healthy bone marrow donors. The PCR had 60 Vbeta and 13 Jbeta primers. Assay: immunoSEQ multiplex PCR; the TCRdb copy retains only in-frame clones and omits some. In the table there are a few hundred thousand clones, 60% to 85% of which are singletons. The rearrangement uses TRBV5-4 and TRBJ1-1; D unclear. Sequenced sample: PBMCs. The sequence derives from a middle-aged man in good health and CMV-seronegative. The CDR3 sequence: CASSPPPTGMNTEAFF. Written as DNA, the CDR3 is TGTGCCAGCAGCCCACCCCCTACCGGGATGAACACTGAAGCTTTCTTT.